Shown below are 8 T cell receptor beta chains from a single sample sequenced in a study of identical twins. TCRdb redid the calling of the 5' RACE reads with MiXCR, one entry per CDR3 protein. The table shows 300,000 or so distinct CDR3 sequences, with 8.5% to 9.5% occurring only once. The sample was also linked to a second study, of yellow fever vaccine responses in identical twins.

Sequencing was carried out using CD8+ T cells sorted from blood. All receptors come from a young woman in good health.

This clonotype has just a few counts. The gene calls are TRBV10-3 and TRBJ2-5, with 9 nucleotides matching TRBD2. V gave up 6 bases and J gave up 4 bases; unmatched junction bases: 9. The CDR3 covers 15 residues. Germline V CDR1 and CDR2: ENHRY, SYGVKD. This chain's CDR3 is CAIRDRRGGIETQYF. The CDR3 DNA follows: TGTGCCATCAGAGATCGGCGGGGGGGTATAGAGACCCAGTACTTC.

The genes are TRBV7-2 and TRBJ2-2; TRBD2 is a possible D gene (5 bases). V was pared by 4 bases and J by 7 bases, with 13 bases between. The length of the CDR3 is 14 residues. Germline V lookup: CDR1 SGHTA, CDR2 FQGNSA. CDR3 in amino acids: CASSYDRDGGELFF. CDR3 coding DNA: TGTGCCAGCAGCTACGACCGGGATGGCGGGGAGCTGTTTTTT.

The V and J genes are TRBV7-9 and TRBJ2-1, with 7 positions matching TRBD2. The CDR3 has 13 amino acids. Germline CDR1 reads SEHNR; CDR2 reads FQNEAQ (reference sequence). V shed 4 bases and J 6 bases; nucleotides not matched to a gene: 3. The chain's CDR3 is CASSSREGNEQFF. The CDR3 DNA reads TGTGCCAGCAGCTCCAGGGAGGGCAATGAGCAGTTCTTC.

This clonotype occurred many times. This chain connects TRBV12-3 or TRBV12-4 to TRBJ1-2, with D unresolved. Trimming cost V 3 bases and J 8 bases, with 7 bases left between them. This CDR3 has 11 amino acids. In DNA, the CDR3 is TGTGCCAGCAGTTTTCCCCTGGGCTACACCTTC. Translated, it gives CASSFPLGYTF.

This clonotype was seen ten or more times. V gene TRBV7-8 combines with J gene TRBJ2-7; 8 nucleotides match TRBD1. This CDR3 spans 14 amino acids. V shed 5 bases and J 4 bases; nucleotides not matched to a gene: 7. Germline V gives CDR1 SGHVS, CDR2 FQNEAQ. CDR3 in amino acids: CASSDRDRRYEQYF. CDR3 in DNA: TGTGCCAGCAGCGACCGGGACAGGAGGTACGAGCAGTACTTC.

This clonotype showed up just a few times. This rearrangement joins TRBV12-3 or TRBV12-4 to TRBJ2-5; D gene unclear. The V end lost 2 bases, the J end lost 1 base, and 11 bases lay between the germline ends. The length of the CDR3 is 15 residues. CDR3 sequence (DNA): TGTGCCAGCAGTTTAACTATAGGCATCCAAGAGACCCAGTACTTC. This translates into CASSLTIGIQETQYF.

The chain employs TRBV6-1 and TRBJ2-4, with TRBD2 matching 8 bases. Looked up from germline, CDR1 is MNHNS and CDR2 is SASEGT. The CDR3 sequence is 15 residues long. V trimming: 8 bases; J trimming: 3 bases; junction bases outside the gene matches: 9. DNA for the CDR3: TGTGCCAGCCGTATAGCGGGAACCGACAAAAACATTCAGTACTTC. This sequence encodes CASRIAGTDKNIQYF.

The chain combines TRBV9 with TRBJ2-7; tentative D call: TRBD2 (6 bases). Germline loops: CDR1 SGDLS, CDR2 YYNGEE. This CDR3 region has 14 residues. V lost 7 bases to trimming and J lost 6 bases, with 20 bases between them. CDR3 residues: CASSTGTSGAEQYF. The CDR3 DNA sequence: TGTGCCAGCTCCACCGGGACTTCCGGGGCCGAGCAGTACTTC.